This TCR beta chain comes out of a study of neurological immune-mediated disorders. Time point noted: technical triplicate 3. For the sorted libraries, fewer than 1.3 million CD4+ or CD8+ T cells were used. As for the cDNA, it was generated by 5'RACE with 10-nucleotide random UMIs. TCRdb reanalysed the 5' RACE reads using MiXCR and keeps one entry per CDR3 protein. This table holds some 30,000 distinct CDR3 sequences, approximately 16% found once. Study results and caveats: Multiple sclerosis patients had less TCR clonal expansion than even healthy controls, unlike HTLV-1-associated myelopathy.

CDR3 length: 15 amino acids. V shed 1 base and J shed 7 bases, with 14 bases lying between them. The germline V gene encodes CDR1 SNHLY and CDR2 FYNNEI. As for this clonotype: Its antigen is unidentified.

This chain joins TRBV2 and TRBJ2-1; D tentatively reads TRBD1 or TRBD2 (6 bases each). Sequences were obtained from CD4+ T cells from blood. The TCR comes from a female donor with HTLV-1-associated myelopathy (HAM/TSP). DNA of the CDR3: TGTGCCAGCAGTGAAGGTCCCAGGGGAGGAAATGAGCAGTTCTTC. Amino acids: CASSEGPRGGNEQFF.